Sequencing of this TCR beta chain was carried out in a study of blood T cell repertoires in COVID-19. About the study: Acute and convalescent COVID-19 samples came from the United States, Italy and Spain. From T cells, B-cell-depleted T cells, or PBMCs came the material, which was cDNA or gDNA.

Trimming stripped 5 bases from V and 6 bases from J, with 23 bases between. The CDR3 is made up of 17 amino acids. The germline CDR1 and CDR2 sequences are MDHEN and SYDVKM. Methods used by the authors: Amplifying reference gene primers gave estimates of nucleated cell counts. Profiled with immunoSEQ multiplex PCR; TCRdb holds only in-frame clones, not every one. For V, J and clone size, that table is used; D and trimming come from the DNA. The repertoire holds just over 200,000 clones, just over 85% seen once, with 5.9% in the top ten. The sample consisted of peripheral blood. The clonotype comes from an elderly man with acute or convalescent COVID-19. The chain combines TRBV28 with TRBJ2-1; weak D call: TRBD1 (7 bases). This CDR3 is CASSPRGQRALSNEQFF. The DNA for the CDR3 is TGTGCCAGCAGTCCCAGGGGACAGCGGGCCTTAAGCAATGAGCAGTTCTTC.